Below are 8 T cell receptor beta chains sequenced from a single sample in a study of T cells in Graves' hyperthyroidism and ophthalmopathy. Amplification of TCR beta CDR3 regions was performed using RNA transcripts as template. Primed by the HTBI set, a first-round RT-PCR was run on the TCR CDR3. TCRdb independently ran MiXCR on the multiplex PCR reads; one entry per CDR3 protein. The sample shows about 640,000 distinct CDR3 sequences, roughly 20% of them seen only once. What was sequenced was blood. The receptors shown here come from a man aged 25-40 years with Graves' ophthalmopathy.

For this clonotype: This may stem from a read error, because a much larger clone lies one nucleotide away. CDR3 amino acids: CVSSLSPGGSYEQYF. CDR3 sequence (DNA): TGTGTCAGCAGCTTATCCCCGGGAGGAAGCTACGAGCAGTACTTC. This rearrangement joins TRBV7-2 to TRBJ2-7, with TRBD2 identical over 7 bases. CDR3 length: 15 amino acids. CDR1 is SGHTA, CDR2 FQGNSA, per germline.

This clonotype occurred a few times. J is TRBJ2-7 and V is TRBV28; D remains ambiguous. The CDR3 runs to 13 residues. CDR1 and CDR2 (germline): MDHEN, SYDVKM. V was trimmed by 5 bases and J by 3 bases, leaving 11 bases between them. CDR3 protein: CASSPTFNYEQYF. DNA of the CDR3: TGTGCCAGCAGTCCCACCTTCAACTACGAGCAGTACTTC.

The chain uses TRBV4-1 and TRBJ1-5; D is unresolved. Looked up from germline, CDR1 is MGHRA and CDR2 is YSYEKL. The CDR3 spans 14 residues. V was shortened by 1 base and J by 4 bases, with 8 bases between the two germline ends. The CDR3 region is CASSQAAMNQPQHF. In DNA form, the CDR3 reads TGCGCCAGCAGCCAAGCCGCGATGAATCAGCCCCAGCATTTT.

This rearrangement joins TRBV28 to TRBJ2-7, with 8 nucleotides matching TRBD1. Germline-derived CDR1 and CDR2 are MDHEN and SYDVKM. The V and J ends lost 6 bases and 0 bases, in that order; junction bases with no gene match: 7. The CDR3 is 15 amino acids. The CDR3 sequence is CASRDRDRPSYEQYF. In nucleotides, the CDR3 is TGTGCCAGCAGAGACCGGGACAGGCCCTCCTACGAGCAGTACTTC.

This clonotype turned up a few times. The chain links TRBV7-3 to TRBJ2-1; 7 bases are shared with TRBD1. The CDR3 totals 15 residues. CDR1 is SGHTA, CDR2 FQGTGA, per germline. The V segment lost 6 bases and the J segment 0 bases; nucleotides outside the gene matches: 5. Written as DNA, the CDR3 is TGTGCCAGCAGTGAGGGACAGAGCTCCTACAATGAGCAGTTCTTC. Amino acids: CASSEGQSSYNEQFF.

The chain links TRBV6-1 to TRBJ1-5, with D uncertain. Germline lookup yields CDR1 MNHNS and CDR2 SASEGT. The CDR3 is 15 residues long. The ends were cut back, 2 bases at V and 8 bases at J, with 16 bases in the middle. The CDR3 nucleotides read TGTGCCAGCAGTGAAAATTCGGGCATAATCAAGCCCCAGCATTTT. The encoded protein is CASSENSGIIKPQHF.

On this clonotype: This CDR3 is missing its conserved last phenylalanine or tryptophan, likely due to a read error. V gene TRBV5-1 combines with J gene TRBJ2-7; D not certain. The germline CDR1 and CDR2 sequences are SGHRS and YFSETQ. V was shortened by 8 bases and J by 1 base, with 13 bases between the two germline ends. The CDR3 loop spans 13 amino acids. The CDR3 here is CASSRPGSYEQYL. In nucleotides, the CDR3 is TGCGCCAGTAGCAGGCCAGGATCCTACGAGCAGTACCTC.

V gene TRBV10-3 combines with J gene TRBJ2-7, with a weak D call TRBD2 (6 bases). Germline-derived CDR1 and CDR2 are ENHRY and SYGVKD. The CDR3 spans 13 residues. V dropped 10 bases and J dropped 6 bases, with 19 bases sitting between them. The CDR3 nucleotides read TGTGCCACCTGCTCGGGGGTTTCGCTCGAGCAGTACTTC. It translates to CATCSGVSLEQYF.